The 5 T cell receptor beta chains below were found in one sample sequenced in a study of blood T cell repertoires in COVID-19. The repertoire was sequenced with immunoSEQ multiplex PCR; TCRdb's copy has only in-frame clones and lacks some. The repertoire holds tens of thousands of clones, over 80% seen once, with approximately 28% in the top ten. The sample consisted of peripheral blood. The receptor source for this set is a woman over 75 with acute or convalescent COVID-19.

The J gene is TRBJ2-2, the V gene TRBV7-9; possible D gene TRBD2, 7 bases. This CDR3 is built from 17 residues. Per the germline V gene, CDR1 is SEHNR and CDR2 is FQNEAQ (reference sequence). V lost 2 bases to trimming and J lost 3 bases, with 16 bases between them. The CDR3 here is CASSLSSGGLYTGELFF. The DNA for the CDR3 is TGTGCCAGCAGCTTAAGTTCCGGGGGGCTGTACACCGGGGAGCTGTTTTTT.

This chain uses TRBV27 with TRBJ1-5; TRBD1 matches at 8 bases. V lost 6 bases to trimming and J lost 7 bases; unmatched junction nucleotides: 17. CDR3 length: 17 amino acids. Germline lookup yields CDR1 MNHEY and CDR2 SMNVEV (reference sequence). The CDR3 reads CASRPLVGQGSGQPQHF. CDR3 DNA: TGTGCCAGCAGACCCCTGGTCGGACAGGGCTCTGGACAGCCCCAGCATTTT.

V and J are TRBV5-5 and TRBJ2-7, with D perhaps matching TRBD2 (6 bases). The V gene lost 3 bases and the J gene lost 2 bases, with 18 bases spanning the gap. The CDR3 totals 16 residues. Germline V gives CDR1 SGHKS, CDR2 YYEKEE (reference sequence). The CDR3: CASSSTAGSRAYEQYF. CDR3 bases: TGTGCCAGCAGCTCGACGGCGGGGTCTCGGGCCTACGAGCAGTACTTC. Using reference TRBV5-5 and TRBJ2-7 for the parts outside the CDR3, the full variable domain is DAGVTQSPTHLIKTRGQQVTLRCSPISGHKSVSWYQQVLGQGPQFIFQYYEKEERGRGNFPDRFSARQFPNYSSELNVNALLLGDSALYLCASSSTAGSRAYEQYFGPGTRLTVT.

CDR3 bases: TGCAGTGCGAGTGGGACACCGCCCATGAACACTGAAGCTTTCTTT. Translated: CSASGTPPMNTEAFF. V usage is TRBV20-1 and J usage is TRBJ1-1; weak D call: TRBD1 (6 bases). V dropped 6 bases and J dropped 0 bases, with 17 bases sitting between them. CDR3 size: 15 residues. The V gene's germline CDR1 is DFQATT and CDR2 SNEGSKA (reference sequence).

CDR3 in DNA: TGTGCCAGCAGCTTACGAGACAGACCCTCGACCAGCTCCTACGAGCAGTACTTC. Protein: CASSLRDRPSTSSYEQYF. The rearrangement links TRBV7-2 to TRBJ2-7, with D tentatively TRBD1 (5 bases). V was cut by 2 bases and J by 0 bases, with 20 bases left in between. The length of the CDR3 is 18 residues. Germline CDR1 reads SGHTA; CDR2 reads FQGNSA.